This TCR beta chain originates from a study of T cells in Graves' hyperthyroidism and ophthalmopathy. There are a few counts of this clonotype. Germline CDR1 DFQATT, CDR2 SNEGSKA (reference sequence). V was pared by 1 base and J by 7 bases, with 5 bases of the junction left unmatched. The CDR3 is made up of 14 amino acids. There were TCR beta CDR3 regions amplified from RNA transcripts. In the first-round RT-PCR of the TCR CDR3, the HTBI primer set was used. TCRdb analysed the multiplex PCR reads with MiXCR anew, one entry per CDR3 protein. The sample carries 250,000 to 300,000 distinct CDR3 sequences, approximately 13% recorded once.

Sequenced sample: blood. V usage is TRBV20-1 and J usage is TRBJ2-1, with 9 bases matching TRBD2. The TCR was taken from a woman in her forties with Graves' hyperthyroidism. This CDR3 reads CSARGAGGENEQFF. CDR3 nucleotide sequence: TGCAGTGCTAGAGGCGCGGGAGGGGAGAATGAGCAGTTCTTC.